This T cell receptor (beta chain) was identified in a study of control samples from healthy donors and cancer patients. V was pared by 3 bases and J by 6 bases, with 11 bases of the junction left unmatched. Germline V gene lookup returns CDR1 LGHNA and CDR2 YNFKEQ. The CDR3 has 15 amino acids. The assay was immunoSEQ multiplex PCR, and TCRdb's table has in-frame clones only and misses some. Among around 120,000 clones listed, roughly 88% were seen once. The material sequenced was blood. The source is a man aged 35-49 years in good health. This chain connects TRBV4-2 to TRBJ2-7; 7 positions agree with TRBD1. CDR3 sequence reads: CASSHDDRATPEQYF. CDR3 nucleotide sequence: TGTGCCAGCAGCCATGATGACAGGGCCACCCCCGAGCAGTACTTC.